Presented here are 27 T cell receptor beta chains from one specimen sequenced in a study of blood T cell repertoires in COVID-19. Only in-frame clones appear in the TCRdb table, and some are missing; sequencing was by immunoSEQ multiplex PCR. The sample includes roughly 130,000 clones, approximately 84% of them seen just once. Sequencing was performed on PBMCs or T cells enriched from blood (not recorded which). These receptors were taken from a man aged 40-49 years with acute COVID-19.

This clone appeared a single time. The rearrangement joins TRBV28 to TRBJ1-2; D is undetermined. The CDR3 has 13 residues. V lost 2 bases, J lost 5 bases, and 9 bases lay in between. Germline lookup yields CDR1 MDHEN and CDR2 SYDVKM. DNA of the CDR3: TGTGCCAGCAGTTTAAACGGGGTTTATGGCTACACCTTC. Translated, it gives CASSLNGVYGYTF.

This clone has a single count. This chain connects TRBV28 to TRBJ2-5; TRBD1 agrees at 7 bases. Germline values: CDR1 MDHEN, CDR2 SYDVKM. The ends lost 4 bases at V and 0 bases at J; junction bases unmatched: 8. There are 16 residues in the CDR3. The CDR3 reads CASSSTTGKNQETQYF. The CDR3 nucleotides read TGTGCCAGCAGTTCTACGACAGGGAAGAACCAAGAGACCCAGTACTTC.

J is TRBJ2-7 and V is TRBV6-1; 10 bases align to TRBD2. The trim removed 4 bases at V and 1 base at J, leaving 7 bases unmatched. CDR1 is MNHNS and CDR2 is SASEGT in the germline V gene. CDR3 length: 16 residues. CDR3 sequence: CASSVSGRSVSYEQYF. In nucleotides, the CDR3 is TGTGCCAGCAGTGTTAGCGGGAGGTCGGTATCCTACGAGCAGTACTTC.

The chain recombines TRBV28 with TRBJ1-1, with D maybe TRBD1 (6 bases). Germline values: CDR1 MDHEN, CDR2 SYDVKM. The CDR3 runs 14 residues. Trimming left V 2 bases short and J 0 bases short, with 7 bases between. The CDR3 DNA reads as TGTGCCAGCAGTTTAGGACAGCTGAACACTGAAGCTTTCTTT. Encoded protein: CASSLGQLNTEAFF.

The sample holds one count of this clone. V usage is TRBV6-5 and J usage is TRBJ1-3; D is uncertain. CDR3 length equals 14 residues. Deletions cut 8 bases from V and 1 base from J, with 12 bases between. The germline V gene has CDR1 MNHEY and CDR2 SVGAGI. The CDR3: CASSGFESGNTIYF. Here the CDR3 DNA reads TGTGCCAGCTCTGGCTTCGAATCTGGAAACACCATATATTTT.

The rearrangement links TRBV6-2 or TRBV6-3 to TRBJ2-1, with TRBD1 matching over 7 bases. The CDR3 spans 15 residues. Per the germline V gene, CDR1 is MNHEY and CDR2 is SVGEGT. The J segment lost 3 bases and the V segment lost 6 bases, leaving 8 bases of the junction unmatched. The CDR3 DNA sequence: TGTGCCAGCAGCGTAGTTTGGGACAGCTACAATGAGCAGTTCTTC. This sequence encodes CASSVVWDSYNEQFF.

CDR3 amino acids: CASSLRGGNGYTF. The CDR3 DNA reads TGTGCCAGCAGTTTGCGAGGGGGCAATGGCTACACCTTC. The chain joins TRBV27 to TRBJ1-2, with 7 nucleotides matching TRBD1. Germline V gives CDR1 MNHEY, CDR2 SMNVEV (reference sequence). V was pared by 3 bases and J by 6 bases, with 4 bases of the junction left unmatched. The CDR3 has 13 residues.

The chain is built from TRBV11-2 and TRBJ2-1; tentatively, D is TRBD1 (6 bases). The CDR3 runs to 15 residues. CDR1 and CDR2 (germline): SGHAT, FQNNGV. V lost 4 bases, J lost 4 bases, and 14 bases lay in between. The CDR3 here is CASSSPTGLYNEQFF. CDR3 coding DNA: TGTGCCAGCAGCTCCCCGACAGGTTTATACAATGAGCAGTTCTTC.

This chain joins TRBV29-1 and TRBJ2-3, with 8 bases that match TRBD2. The CDR3 runs to 13 residues. Trimming took 5 bases from V and 1 from J; bases not matched to a gene: 2. Germline V lookup: CDR1 SQVTM, CDR2 ANQGSEA. The CDR3 protein is CSVMTSGTDTQYF. The DNA of the CDR3 is TGCAGCGTTATGACTAGCGGCACAGATACGCAGTATTTT.

The chain links TRBV7-9 to TRBJ2-1; 10 bases are a match to TRBD2. Germline CDR1 SEHNR, CDR2 FQNEAQ (reference sequence). This CDR3 has 17 amino acids. Losses at the gene ends were 2 bases for V and 2 bases for J; bases not matched to a gene: 6. The CDR3 is CASSLYRTSGTYNEQFF. In DNA, the CDR3 is TGTGCCAGCAGCTTATATAGGACTAGCGGAACCTACAATGAGCAGTTCTTC.

The chain couples TRBV28 to TRBJ2-7; weak D call: TRBD2 (7 bases). V was clipped by 3 bases and J by 6 bases, with 18 bases between them. The CDR3 consists of 15 residues. Germline loops: CDR1 MDHEN, CDR2 SYDVKM. For the CDR3, the DNA is TGTGCCAGCAGTTTGTCATTCGGGGGGCCGGTCGAGCAGTACTTC. Translation gives CASSLSFGGPVEQYF.

This clone showed up just once. The chain combines TRBV14 with TRBJ2-7; TRBD2 aligns across 12 bases. The CDR3 spans 17 residues. CDR1 is SGHDN, CDR2 FVKESK, per germline. V gave up 1 base and J gave up 6 bases; unmatched junction bases: 10. In DNA form, the CDR3 reads TGTGCCAGCAGCCAAGGTACTAGCGGGAGGCTACTACGCGAGCAGTACTTC. As protein: CASSQGTSGRLLREQYF.

The chain uses TRBV18 and TRBJ2-7; TRBD1 matches 9 bases. V lost 4 bases to trimming and J lost 5 bases; unmatched junction nucleotides: 6. The CDR3 sequence is 14 residues long. Per germline, CDR1 KGHSH and CDR2 LQKENI. As DNA, the CDR3 is TGTGCCAGCTCACTACAGGGGGCAATCGACGAGCAGTACTTC. It yields the protein CASSLQGAIDEQYF.

V and J are TRBV7-9 and TRBJ1-1; 7 bases are shared with TRBD1. The V gene's germline CDR1 is SEHNR and CDR2 FQNEAQ (reference sequence). Trimming cost V 3 bases and J 4 bases; bases outside gene matches: 2. The CDR3 spans 13 residues. CDR3 DNA sequence: TGTGCCAGCAGCTTTACAGGGGTCACTGAAGCTTTCTTT. Amino acid sequence: CASSFTGVTEAFF.

The rearrangement links TRBV27 to TRBJ2-7, with TRBD1 as a possible D gene (5 bases). CDR1 MNHEY and CDR2 SMNVEV come from the germline V gene (reference sequence). The CDR3 spans 14 residues. V lost 0 bases and J lost 9, with 15 bases in between. The CDR3 reads CASSLSTRTLLQYF. CDR3 bases: TGTGCCAGCAGTTTATCGACGAGGACACTCCTGCAGTACTTC.

This sequence joins TRBV21-1 and TRBJ1-1; the DNA was not used to check the table's D call, TRBD1. TRBV21-1 is described as a pseudogene. CDR3 length equals 15 residues. CDR3 DNA: TGTGCCAGCAGCCCCGGTCGCAGGGATCCCCCTGAAGCTTTCTTT. This encodes CASSPGRRDPPEAFF.

This clone is a singleton in its sample. The chain joins TRBV19 to TRBJ2-2, with TRBD2 as a possible D gene (5 bases). Trimming shortened V by 0 bases and J by 7 bases, and 6 bases separated the two germline ends. CDR1 and CDR2 from the germline V gene are LNHDA and SQIVND (reference sequence). The CDR3 loop spans 13 amino acids. CDR3 DNA: TGTGCCAGTAGTATAGATCGGGGCGGGGAGCTGTTTTTT. Translating gives CASSIDRGGELFF. The whole variable domain, filled in from reference TRBV19 and TRBJ2-2, reads DGGITQSPKYLFRKEGQNVTLSCEQNLNHDAMYWYRQDPGQGLRLIYYSQIVNDFQKGDIAEGYSVSREKKESFPLTVTSAQKNPTAFYLCASSIDRGGELFFGEGSRLTVL.

This chain connects TRBV9 to TRBJ1-2; 8 bases line up with TRBD1. CDR1 SGDLS and CDR2 YYNGEE come from the germline V gene. The CDR3 sequence is 16 residues long. Germline trimming cut 4 bases from V and 4 bases from J; bases unmatched to any gene: 12. DNA for the CDR3: TGTGCCAGCAGCTATACTGACAGGGGAGGTTCCTATGGCTACACCTTC. Translating gives CASSYTDRGGSYGYTF.

The chain carries TRBV25-1 and TRBJ1-4; D might be TRBD1 (5 bases). V lost 2 bases, J lost 5 bases, and 12 bases lay in between. CDR1 and CDR2 (germline): MGHDK, SYGVNS. This CDR3 has 15 residues. CDR3 protein: CASSERTGLNEKLFF. The CDR3 DNA follows: TGTGCCAGCAGTGAAAGAACAGGACTAAATGAAAAACTGTTTTTT. The full variable domain, completed using reference TRBV25-1 and TRBJ1-4, is EADIYQTPRYLVIGTGKKITLECSQTMGHDKMYWYQQDPGMELHLIHYSYGVNSTEKGDLSSESTVSRIRTEHFPLTLESARPSHTSQYLCASSERTGLNEKLFFGSGTQLSVL.

This clone was seen a single time. This rearrangement joins TRBV28 to TRBJ2-1; D gene ambiguous. The germline V gene has CDR1 MDHEN and CDR2 SYDVKM. V was cut by 5 bases and J by 9 bases, with 17 bases left in between. The CDR3 is 14 amino acids. The CDR3 coding sequence is TGTGCCAGCAGTCCGACTTCCCCTGTGAGTGAGCAGTTCTTC. The encoded protein is CASSPTSPVSEQFF. The complete variable domain, with remaining parts taken from reference TRBV28 and TRBJ2-1, reads DVKVTQSSRYLVKRTGEKVFLECVQDMDHENMFWYRQDPGLGLRLIYFSYDVKMKEKGDIPEGYSVSREKKERFSLILESASTNQTSMYLCASSPTSPVSEQFFGPGTRLTVL.

The V and J genes are TRBV29-1 and TRBJ2-5; 7 bases align to TRBD1. Looked up from germline, CDR1 is SQVTM and CDR2 is ANQGSEA. The V segment lost 4 bases and the J segment 5 bases; nucleotides outside the gene matches: 7. This CDR3 contains 13 residues. The CDR3 protein is CSVATGIAETQYF. In DNA, the CDR3 is TGCAGCGTTGCGACAGGGATTGCTGAGACCCAGTACTTC. Filled out from reference TRBV29-1 and TRBJ2-5, the complete variable domain reads SAVISQKPSRDICQRGTSLTIQCQVDSQVTMMFWYRQQPGQSLTLIATANQGSEATYESGFVIDKFPISRPNLTFSTLTVSNMSPEDSSIYLCSVATGIAETQYFGPGTRLLVL.

The chain joins TRBV5-1 to TRBJ2-2, with D unresolved. CDR1 SGHRS and CDR2 YFSETQ come from the germline V gene. This CDR3 comprises 14 residues. V gave up 4 bases and J gave up 2 bases, with 9 bases separating them. The CDR3 loop is CASSPKTNTGELFF. The CDR3, as DNA: TGCGCCAGCAGCCCGAAAACTAACACCGGGGAGCTGTTTTTT. Complete variable domain (other parts from reference TRBV5-1 and TRBJ2-2): KAGVTQTPRYLIKTRGQQVTLSCSPISGHRSVSWYQQTPGQGLQFLFEYFSETQRNKGNFPGRFSGRQFSNSRSEMNVSTLELGDSALYLCASSPKTNTGELFFGEGSRLTVL.

The chain carries TRBV7-8 and TRBJ2-1; 8 nucleotides agree with TRBD1. Germline trimming cut 1 base from V and 4 bases from J; bases unmatched to any gene: 6. The CDR3 contains 16 residues. Germline loops: CDR1 SGHVS, CDR2 FQNEAQ. The CDR3 reads CASSLGSGGWYNEQFF. Here the CDR3 DNA reads TGTGCCAGCAGCTTAGGCTCAGGGGGCTGGTACAATGAGCAGTTCTTC.

The chain couples TRBV19 to TRBJ2-1; TRBD2 might be the D (6 bases). This CDR3 spans 15 amino acids. Trimming took off 8 bases at V and 5 bases at J, with 19 bases between the two ends. Germline values: CDR1 LNHDA, CDR2 SQIVND (reference sequence). The CDR3 DNA reads as TGTGCCAGTCTCGGGGCCATTAGCGGAAACAATGAGCAGTTCTTC. This translates into CASLGAISGNNEQFF. The whole variable domain, remainder taken from reference TRBV19 and TRBJ2-1, is DGGITQSPKYLFRKEGQNVTLSCEQNLNHDAMYWYRQDPGQGLRLIYYSQIVNDFQKGDIAEGYSVSREKKESFPLTVTSAQKNPTAFYLCASLGAISGNNEQFFGPGTRLTVL.

Written as DNA, the CDR3 is TGCGCCAGCAGCGATGACAGCTATGGCTACACCTTC. This gives the protein CASSDDSYGYTF. This chain links TRBV5-1 with TRBJ1-2; the D gene is possibly TRBD1 (5 bases). Looked up from germline, CDR1 is SGHRS and CDR2 is YFSETQ. This CDR3 has 12 residues. V lost 4 bases and J 4 bases, leaving 8 bases between the germline ends.

This chain joins TRBV18 and TRBJ2-4; 8 nucleotides align to TRBD1. This CDR3 is built from 14 residues. V lost 3 bases to trimming and J lost 7 bases; unmatched junction nucleotides: 5. Germline CDR1 reads KGHSH; CDR2 reads LQKENI. The CDR3 protein is CASSPGQGRNIQYF. CDR3 DNA: TGTGCCAGCTCACCCGGACAGGGTAGGAACATTCAGTACTTC.

The chain links TRBV11-3 to TRBJ2-7; TRBD1 might be the D (6 bases). The CDR3 covers 13 residues. The germline gives CDR1 SGHNT, CDR2 YENEEA. Trimming removed 2 bases at V and 5 bases at J, with 10 bases between. CDR3 DNA sequence: TGTGCCAGCAGCTTATCGCCAGGGGACGAGCAGTACTTC. Translating it yields CASSLSPGDEQYF.